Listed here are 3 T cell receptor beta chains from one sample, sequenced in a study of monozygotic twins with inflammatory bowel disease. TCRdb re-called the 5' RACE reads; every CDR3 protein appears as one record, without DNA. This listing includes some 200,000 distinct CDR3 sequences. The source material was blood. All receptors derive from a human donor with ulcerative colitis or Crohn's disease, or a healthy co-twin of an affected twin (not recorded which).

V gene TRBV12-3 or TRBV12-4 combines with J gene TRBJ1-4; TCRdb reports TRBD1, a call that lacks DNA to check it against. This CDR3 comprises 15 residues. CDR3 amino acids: CASSQQTGAYEKLFF.

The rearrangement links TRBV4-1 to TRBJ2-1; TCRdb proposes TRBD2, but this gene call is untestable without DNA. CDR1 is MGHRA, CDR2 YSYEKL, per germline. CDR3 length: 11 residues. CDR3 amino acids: CASSQSGEQFF.

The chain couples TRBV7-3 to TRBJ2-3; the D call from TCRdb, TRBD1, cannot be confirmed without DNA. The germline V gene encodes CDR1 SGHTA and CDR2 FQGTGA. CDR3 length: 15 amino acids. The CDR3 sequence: CASSLRPTGDYTQYF. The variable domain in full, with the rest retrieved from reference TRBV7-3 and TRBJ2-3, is GAGVSQTPSNKVTEKGKYVELRCDPISGHTALYWYRQSLGQGPEFLIYFQGTGAADDSGLPNDRFFAVRPEGSVSTLKIQRTERGDSAVYLCASSLRPTGDYTQYFGPGTRLTVL.